The 31 T cell receptor beta chains reported below all come from one sample, sequenced in a study of blood T cell repertoires in COVID-19. Assay used: immunoSEQ multiplex PCR; TCRdb lists only in-frame clones, some missing. The repertoire includes some 120,000 clones, about 80% of them detected once, and 30% to 45% sits in the top ten. Sequencing was performed on peripheral blood. These receptor sequences come from a man aged 35-49 years with active or convalescent COVID-19.

This chain links TRBV24-1 with TRBJ2-3, with 7 bases fitting TRBD1. This CDR3 is 16 amino acids long. Germline V gene lookup returns CDR1 KGHDR and CDR2 SFDVKD. Trimming cost V 1 base and J 0 bases; bases outside gene matches: 3. The CDR3 protein is CATSDFPTGSTDTQYF. CDR3 coding DNA: TGTGCCACCAGTGATTTCCCGACAGGGAGCACAGATACGCAGTATTTT.

Details on this clone: The junction departs from the called germline gene at one end, perhaps through a read error. The chain has TRBV5-1 and TRBJ2-7; D is perhaps TRBD2 (5 bases). The germline CDR1 and CDR2 sequences are SGHRS and YFSETQ. The CDR3 is made up of 14 amino acids. The CDR3 nucleotides are TGCGCCTGCAGCTTGGATTTACTAGATGACGAGCAGTACTTC. It specifies CACSLDLLDDEQYF. The entire variable domain, with the rest obtained from reference TRBV5-1 and TRBJ2-7, is as follows: KAGVTQTPRYLIKTRGQQVTLSCSPISGHRSVSWYQQTPGQGLQFLFEYFSETQRNKGNFPGRFSGRQFSNSRSEMNVSTLELGDSALYLCACSLDLLDDEQYFGPGTRLTVT.

The chain is built from TRBV6-1 and TRBJ1-1; a possible D gene is TRBD1 (5 bases). The CDR3 length is 14 residues. V was shortened by 2 bases and J by 4 bases, with 11 bases between the two germline ends. In germline, CDR1 is MNHNS, CDR2 SASEGT. The CDR3 DNA reads as TGTGCCAGCAGTGAATTGGAAGGGGTCACTGAAGCTTTCTTT. It translates to CASSELEGVTEAFF.

J is TRBJ2-3 and V is TRBV29-1; a possible D gene is TRBD2 (6 bases). Trimming took 2 bases from V and 0 from J, leaving 9 bases between them. This CDR3 is built from 14 residues. The germline V gene has CDR1 SQVTM and CDR2 ANQGSEA. CDR3 sequence reads: CSVETGESTDTQYF. The CDR3 DNA is TGCAGCGTTGAAACGGGAGAAAGCACAGATACGCAGTATTTT.

The chain employs TRBV7-2 and TRBJ2-1; D not certain. CDR1 and CDR2 from the germline V gene are SGHTA and FQGNSA. Trimming cost V 1 base and J 1 base, with 14 bases left between them. The CDR3 contains 17 residues. The CDR3 loop is CASSLGHSSGSYNEQFF. The CDR3 nucleotides are TGTGCCAGCAGCTTAGGGCATTCGTCAGGATCCTACAATGAGCAGTTCTTC.

The chain employs TRBV30 and TRBJ2-7, with D unclear. The CDR3 extends over 15 amino acids. Germline V gene lookup returns CDR1 GTSNPN and CDR2 SVGIG (reference sequence). The ends were cut back, 1 base at V and 1 base at J, with 14 bases in the middle. For the CDR3, the DNA is TGTGCCTGGAGTGCCGGCGGCTACTCATCCTACGAGCAGTACTTC. Translation gives CAWSAGGYSSYEQYF.

About this clone: Relative to the germline gene, one junction end is altered; a read error may explain this. V gene TRBV6-5 combines with J gene TRBJ1-2, with D perhaps matching TRBD1 (6 bases). The CDR3 is 13 residues long. Germline loops: CDR1 MNHEY, CDR2 SVGAGI. CDR3 residues: CASRISGVYDYTF. Written as DNA, the CDR3 is TGTGCCAGCAGGATTTCAGGGGTCTATGACTACACCTTC.

The rearrangement uses TRBV5-4 and TRBJ1-1, with 10 bases identical to TRBD1. The CDR3 runs 15 residues. Germline CDR1 reads SGHNT; CDR2 reads YYREEE (reference sequence). J gave up 4 bases and V 4 bases, and 7 bases lay outside the gene matches. The CDR3 sequence is CASSPPTGGITEAFF. CDR3 coding DNA: TGTGCCAGCAGCCCCCCGACAGGGGGCATCACTGAAGCTTTCTTT.

This clone was seen only a few times. The rearrangement uses TRBV19 and TRBJ1-1; D is unclear. Trimming took off 4 bases at V and 1 base at J, with 7 bases between the two ends. The CDR3 consists of 13 residues. Germline V CDR1 and CDR2: LNHDA, SQIVND (reference sequence). CDR3 DNA sequence: TGTGCCAGTAGTAAATCCTCGAACACTGAAGCTTTCTTT. Translation: CASSKSSNTEAFF.

About this clone itself: At the DNA level, this CDR3 is encoded by other sequences in the same sample as well. V gene TRBV19 combines with J gene TRBJ1-3; 9 nucleotides line up with TRBD1. The CDR3 extends over 15 amino acids. The V gene's germline CDR1 is LNHDA and CDR2 SQIVND (reference sequence). V trimming: 5 bases; J trimming: 4 bases; junction bases outside the gene matches: 6. In nucleotides, the CDR3 is TGTGCCAGTAGTCTCGGACAGGGGACGGGAAACACCATATATTTT. Residues: CASSLGQGTGNTIYF.

The rearrangement uses TRBV5-1 and TRBJ2-5; D is undetermined. CDR3 length equals 11 residues. Trimming left V 7 bases short and J 5 bases short, with 9 bases between. Germline loops: CDR1 SGHRS, CDR2 YFSETQ. This CDR3 is CASGVWETQYF. The CDR3 DNA sequence: TGCGCCAGCGGAGTTTGGGAGACCCAGTACTTC.

The chain is built from TRBV27 and TRBJ2-7, with D perhaps TRBD2 (6 bases). Germline V lookup: CDR1 MNHEY, CDR2 SMNVEV (reference sequence). V dropped 5 bases and J dropped 0 bases, with 14 bases sitting between them. CDR3 length equals 15 residues. DNA of the CDR3: TGTGCCAGCAGTCCAGGTCGGGGGAGCTCCTACGAGCAGTACTTC. Protein sequence: CASSPGRGSSYEQYF.

V and J are TRBV5-1 and TRBJ2-3; 10 positions match TRBD2. J gave up 2 bases and V 4 bases, and 4 bases lay outside the gene matches. Per germline, CDR1 SGHRS and CDR2 YFSETQ. The CDR3 extends over 15 amino acids. The CDR3 sequence: CASSQGLAITDTQYF. Here the CDR3 DNA reads TGCGCCAGCAGCCAGGGACTAGCGATCACAGATACGCAGTATTTT.

The rearrangement joins TRBV11-2 to TRBJ1-3; 9 bases fit TRBD1. Germline V lookup: CDR1 SGHAT, CDR2 FQNNGV. V shed 1 base and J 6 bases; nucleotides not matched to a gene: 13. This CDR3 is 18 amino acids long. The CDR3 DNA sequence: TGTGCCAGCAGCTTAGGTGAAGGTCCCGGACAGGGGACAAACACCATATATTTT. It encodes CASSLGEGPGQGTNTIYF. Together with reference TRBV11-2 and TRBJ1-3, the CDR3 gives the full variable domain: EAGVAQSPRYKIIEKRQSVAFWCNPISGHATLYWYQQILGQGPKLLIQFQNNGVVDDSQLPKDRFSAERLKGVDSTLKIQPAKLEDSAVYLCASSLGEGPGQGTNTIYFGEGSWLTVV.

As to this clone: One junction end does not reproduce the germline sequence, and a read error may be involved. V gene TRBV28 combines with J gene TRBJ2-1, with D possibly being TRBD1 (6 bases). This CDR3 is 12 amino acids long. The germline V gene has CDR1 MDHEN and CDR2 SYDVKM. The chain's CDR3 is CASRLLQGREFF. The CDR3 region has the DNA TGTGCCAGCAGGTTATTACAGGGACGAGAATTCTTC.

The chain carries TRBV6-4 and TRBJ2-2; maybe TRBD2 (5 bases). The CDR3 is 14 residues long. The germline V and J ends were trimmed by 6 bases and 6 bases, with 14 bases remaining between them. Looked up from germline, CDR1 is MRHNA and CDR2 is SNTAGT. CDR3 sequence (DNA): TGTGCCAGCAGCTTGACGGGGATCTCCGGGGAGCTGTTTTTT. Protein product: CASSLTGISGELFF.

The V gene is TRBV4-1, the J gene TRBJ2-3, with D tentatively TRBD1 (5 bases). V lost 0 bases and J 0 bases, leaving 19 bases between the germline ends. The CDR3 has 19 amino acids. CDR1 is MGHRA and CDR2 is YSYEKL in the germline V gene. Here the CDR3 DNA reads TGCGCCAGCAGCCAAGATCTTGGGGCGGCTCGAATTAGCACAGATACGCAGTATTTT. It encodes CASSQDLGAARISTDTQYF.

The V and J genes are TRBV12-3 or TRBV12-4 and TRBJ2-1, with D uncertain. V lost 4 bases to trimming and J lost 6 bases, with 7 bases between them. The CDR3 consists of 12 residues. In DNA form, the CDR3 reads TGTGCCAGCAGTTCCCGTTCCAATGAGCAGTTCTTC. This sequence encodes CASSSRSNEQFF.

The V and J genes are TRBV5-6 and TRBJ1-2; no clear D. Between the trimmed V and J ends, which lost 0 bases and 2 bases, there was a span of 11 bases. The germline CDR1 and CDR2 sequences are SGHDT and YYEEEE. This CDR3 has 15 residues. CDR3 loop: CASSLGVGGNYGYTF. CDR3 nucleotide sequence: TGTGCCAGCAGCTTGGGGGTAGGAGGGAACTATGGCTACACCTTC.

The chain links TRBV2 to TRBJ1-1, with 7 nucleotides matching TRBD1. The CDR3 totals 12 residues. Germline V gene sequence: CDR1 SNHLY, CDR2 FYNNEI. V trimming: 10 bases; J trimming: 11 bases; junction bases outside the gene matches: 13. The CDR3 DNA sequence: TGTGCCACCCTCTTCCCGGGACAGATGGCTTTCTTT. This codes for CATLFPGQMAFF.

V is TRBV11-2 and J is TRBJ2-3; D perhaps matches TRBD1 (5 bases). The CDR3 is 15 amino acids. Germline loops: CDR1 SGHAT, CDR2 FQNNGV. The V end lost 5 bases, the J end lost 4 bases, and 16 bases lay between the germline ends. CDR3 sequence (DNA): TGTGCCAGCAGCCCAGGGCACCCAGAAGCAGATACGCAGTATTTT. Its translation: CASSPGHPEADTQYF.

V gene TRBV10-3 combines with J gene TRBJ1-5; TRBD1 is a possible D gene (5 bases). From germline, CDR1 is ENHRY and CDR2 SYGVKD. The V and J ends lost 0 bases and 2 bases respectively, with 5 bases between them. The CDR3 totals 14 residues. Here the CDR3 reads CAISESQGNQPQHF. CDR3 nucleotides: TGTGCCATCAGTGAGTCACAGGGCAATCAGCCCCAGCATTTT.

The chain employs TRBV4-3 and TRBJ1-1, with a weak D call TRBD1 (5 bases). The V gene lost 0 bases and the J gene lost 2 bases, with 10 bases spanning the gap. The CDR3 extends over 15 amino acids. Looked up from germline, CDR1 is LGHNA and CDR2 is YSLEER. The CDR3 region is CASSQDRASNTEAFF. CDR3 in DNA: TGCGCCAGCAGCCAAGACAGGGCGTCCAACACTGAAGCTTTCTTT.

The table lists this clone with many counts. V gene TRBV12-3 or TRBV12-4 combines with J gene TRBJ2-1; D call uncertain. The length of the CDR3 is 12 residues. The germline V and J ends were trimmed by 1 base and 6 bases, with 4 bases remaining between them. The DNA of the CDR3 is TGTGCCAGCAGTTTAGATCGCAATGAGCAGTTCTTC. This sequence encodes CASSLDRNEQFF.

The rearrangement joins TRBV5-4 to TRBJ2-5, with TRBD1 identical over 7 bases. The CDR3 covers 14 residues. Per the germline V gene, CDR1 is SGHNT and CDR2 is YYREEE (reference sequence). After removal of 4 bases from V and 4 bases from J, the junction contained 7 bases not matched to a gene. The CDR3, as DNA: TGTGCCAGCAGCATGACAGGGAAGCGAGAGACCCAGTACTTC. This encodes CASSMTGKRETQYF.

This clone occurred a few times. The chain employs TRBV2 and TRBJ1-1, with D possibly TRBD1 on 6 matching bases. V lost 6 bases, J lost 1 base, and 12 bases lay in between. The CDR3 totals 14 residues. Germline CDR1 is SNHLY and CDR2 is FYNNEI. CDR3 sequence (DNA): TGTGCCAGCAGCCGTCAGGGGTCGAACACTGAAGCTTTCTTT. As protein: CASSRQGSNTEAFF.

This chain links TRBV29-1 with TRBJ2-6; possibly TRBD2 for D (6 bases). Germline CDR1 is SQVTM and CDR2 is ANQGSEA. CDR3 length: 15 residues. Deletions cut 7 bases from V and 1 base from J, with 14 bases between. The CDR3 here is CSAGKAGSGANVLTF. The CDR3 DNA sequence: TGCAGCGCTGGAAAGGCGGGGTCTGGGGCCAACGTCCTGACTTTC.

The chain has TRBV4-3 and TRBJ1-2; D remains ambiguous. CDR1 and CDR2 (germline): LGHNA, YSLEER. This CDR3 has 16 residues. Trimming stripped 4 bases from V and 6 bases from J, with 21 bases between. The chain's CDR3 is CASSRTTRAERNGYTF. The CDR3 DNA reads TGCGCCAGCAGCCGGACGACGCGGGCAGAGAGAAATGGCTACACCTTC.

This rearrangement joins TRBV6-6 to TRBJ2-5; TRBD2 agrees at 14 bases. The V segment lost 4 bases and the J segment 3 bases; nucleotides outside the gene matches: 4. The CDR3 is made up of 16 amino acids. Germline-derived CDR1 and CDR2 are MNHNY and SVGAGI (reference sequence). The CDR3 loop is CASSSKGLAGEETQYF. The CDR3 region has the DNA TGTGCCAGCAGTTCTAAGGGACTAGCGGGAGAAGAGACCCAGTACTTC.

The chain joins TRBV21-1 to TRBJ1-5; TRBD1, the D gene given by the table, was not confirmed from the DNA. TRBV21-1 is flagged as a pseudogene. This CDR3 has 16 residues. The CDR3 DNA follows: TGTGCCAGCAGCAAAGCCGGGACAGGTCTTCCTCAGCCCCAGCATTTT. This sequence encodes CASSKAGTGLPQPQHF.

The chain's CDR3 is CASSPGGGLNEQFF. In nucleotides, the CDR3 is TGTGCCAGCAGTCCGGGGGGCGGACTCAATGAGCAGTTCTTC. The chain links TRBV7-3 to TRBJ2-1, with a possible D match to TRBD2 (7 bases). With 6 bases removed from V and 6 bases from J, the gap between germline ends came to 15 bases. Germline CDR1 reads SGHTA; CDR2 reads FQGTGA. The CDR3 loop spans 14 amino acids.